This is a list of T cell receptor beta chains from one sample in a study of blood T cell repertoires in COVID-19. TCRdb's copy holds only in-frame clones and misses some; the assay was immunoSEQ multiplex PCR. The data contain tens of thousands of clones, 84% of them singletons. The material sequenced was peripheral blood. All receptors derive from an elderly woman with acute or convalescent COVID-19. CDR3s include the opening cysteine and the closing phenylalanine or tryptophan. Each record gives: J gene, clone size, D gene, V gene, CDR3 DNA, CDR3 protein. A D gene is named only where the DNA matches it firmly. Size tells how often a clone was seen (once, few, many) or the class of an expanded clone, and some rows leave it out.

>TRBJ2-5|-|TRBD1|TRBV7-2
TGTGCCAGCAGCTCGGACAGGTACCAAGAGACCCAGTACTTC
CASSSDRYQETQYF
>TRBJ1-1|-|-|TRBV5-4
TGTGCCAGCAGCCTTGACAGGCTGAACACTGAAGCTTTCTTT
CASSLDRLNTEAFF
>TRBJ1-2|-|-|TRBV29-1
TGCAGCGTTGAATTAGGGGTGACAGGACTCGGCTACACCTTC
CSVELGVTGLGYTF
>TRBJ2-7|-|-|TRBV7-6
TGTGCCAGCAGCTCTTTGACTCCGTCCATCTTCGAGCAGTACTTC
CASSSLTPSIFEQYF
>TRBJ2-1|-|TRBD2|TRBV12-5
TGTGCTAGTGGTTTGGTACAAGGCGGGGGGGTAGCCTACAATGAGCAGTTCTTC
CASGLVQGGGVAYNEQFF
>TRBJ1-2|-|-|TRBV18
TGTGCCAGCTCACCAAAGGTGGGGCAGAATTTACTTGGCTACACCTTC
CASSPKVGQNLLGYTF
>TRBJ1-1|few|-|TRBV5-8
TGTGCCAGCAGCCCTCTCGGCCAGGGGTGGGCTGAAGCTTTCTTT
CASSPLGQGWAEAFF
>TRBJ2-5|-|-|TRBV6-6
TGTGCCAGCAGTTACTTGGGGGGGGCGTACCAAGAGACCCAGTACTTC
CASSYLGGAYQETQYF
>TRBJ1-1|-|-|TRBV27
TGTGCCAGCAGTTTGACTAGGATGAACACTGAAGCTTTCTTT
CASSLTRMNTEAFF
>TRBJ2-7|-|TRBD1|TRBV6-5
TGTGCCAGCAGTTACACGGACAGGGGCGAGCAGTACTTC
CASSYTDRGEQYF
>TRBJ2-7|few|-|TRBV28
TGTGCCAGCAGTCAAGGGGGTTTGATGAACGAGCAGTACTTC
CASSQGGLMNEQYF
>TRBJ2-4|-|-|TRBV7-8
TGTGCCAGCAGCCCCACCACCGTAATCAGGGGCAAAAACATTCAGTACTTC
CASSPTTVIRGKNIQYF
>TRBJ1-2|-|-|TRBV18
TGTGCCAGCTCACCATTAGACAACCACTATGGCTACACCTTC
CASSPLDNHYGYTF
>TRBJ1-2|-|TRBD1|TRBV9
TGTGCCAGCAGCGTAGCAGGGGGTGAGAGTGGCTACACCTTC
CASSVAGGESGYTF
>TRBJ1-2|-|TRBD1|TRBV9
TGTGCCAGCAGCCCCGGGGGGACAGGGATGATCCATGGCTACACCTTC
CASSPGGTGMIHGYTF
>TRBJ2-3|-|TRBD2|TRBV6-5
TGTGCCAGCAGCCCCGGACTAGCGGTAGCTACGCAGTATTTT
CASSPGLAVATQYF
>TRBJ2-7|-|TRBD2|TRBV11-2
TGTGCCAGCAGCCCCCCGATTCGCGGGGGTACCTACGAGCAGTACTTC
CASSPPIRGGTYEQYF
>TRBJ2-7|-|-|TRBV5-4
TGTGCCAGCAGCTTGGGCGGGCGATACTACGAGCAGTACTTC
CASSLGGRYYEQYF
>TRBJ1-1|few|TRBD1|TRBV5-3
TGTGCCAGAAGCAAACCTGACAGGGACACTGAAGCTTTCTTT
CARSKPDRDTEAFF
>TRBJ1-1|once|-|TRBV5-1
TGCGCCAGCAGCTTGGCCGGGCTTGGGACACACGGAGCTTTCTTT
CASSLAGLGTHGAFF
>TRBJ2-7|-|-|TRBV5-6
TGTGCCAGCAGTAAAGCCTTCTACGAGCAGTACTTC
CASSKAFYEQYF
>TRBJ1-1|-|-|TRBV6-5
TGTGCCAGCAGTTACTCCCGGGAGTTTCAAGCTTTCTTT
CASSYSREFQAFF
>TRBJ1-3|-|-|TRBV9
TGTGCCAGCGGTCTGGAGTCGTCCGGAAACACCATATATTTT
CASGLESSGNTIYF
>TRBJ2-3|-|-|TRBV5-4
TGTGCCAGCAGCTCCCCAGGCACAGATACGCAGTATTTT
CASSSPGTDTQYF
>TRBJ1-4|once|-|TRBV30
TGTGCCTGGAGTGGAGGGCTGGAAGAAAAACTGTTTTTT
CAWSGGLEEKLFF
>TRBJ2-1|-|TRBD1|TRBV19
TGTGCCAGTAGTATAGGGACAGGGGGAATCAATGAGCAGTTCTTC
CASSIGTGGINEQFF
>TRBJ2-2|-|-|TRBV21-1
TGTGCCAGCAGCAAAGTTACAGGGGATGGGGAGCTGTTTTTT
CASSKVTGDGELFF
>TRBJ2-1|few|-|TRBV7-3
TGTGCCAGCAGCCCCGGGATCACATACAATGAGCAGTTCTTC
CASSPGITYNEQFF
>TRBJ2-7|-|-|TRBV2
TGTGCCAGCAAAGGTCAGGGCTACGAGCAGTACTTC
CASKGQGYEQYF
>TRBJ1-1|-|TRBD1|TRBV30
TGTGCCTGGGGAGGGACAGGGAGGGAAGCTTTCTTT
CAWGGTGREAFF
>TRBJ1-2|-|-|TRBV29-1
TGCAGCGTTGGACCTGAAACTGGGGCAGGCTATGGCTACACCTTC
CSVGPETGAGYGYTF
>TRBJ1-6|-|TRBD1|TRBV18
TGTGCCAGCTCACCGCGGGACAGCAATAATTCACCCCTCCACTTT
CASSPRDSNNSPLHF
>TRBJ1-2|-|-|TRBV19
TGTGCCAGTAGTAAAACCGGCTATGGCTACACCTTC
CASSKTGYGYTF
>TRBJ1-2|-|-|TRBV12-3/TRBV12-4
TGTGCCAGCAAAGGGACTCCCGAGGGCTACACCTTC
CASKGTPEGYTF
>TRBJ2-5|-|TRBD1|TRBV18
TGTGCCAGCTCACCACAGGGGGCTTCGGAGACCCAGTACTTC
CASSPQGASETQYF
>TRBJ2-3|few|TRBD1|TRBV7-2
TGTGCCAGCAGCTTAGACGGCAGGGGGCAGGTCACAGATACGCAGTATTTT
CASSLDGRGQVTDTQYF
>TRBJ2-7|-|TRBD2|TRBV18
TGTGCCAGCTCCCCGGTCGGGAGGGCCCACGAGCAGTACTTC
CASSPVGRAHEQYF
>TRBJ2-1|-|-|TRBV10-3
TGTGCCATCAGAGACGCTAGCTCCTACAATGAGCAGTTCTTC
CAIRDASSYNEQFF
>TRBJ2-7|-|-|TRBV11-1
TGTGCCAGCAGCTTAGGCGAGAGCTCCTACGAGCAGTACTTC
CASSLGESSYEQYF
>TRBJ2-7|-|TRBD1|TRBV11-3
TGTGCCAGCAGCCGTAAACAGGGGGACGAGCAGTACTTC
CASSRKQGDEQYF
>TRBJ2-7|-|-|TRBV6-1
TGTGCCAGCAGTGAAAGGGCTAGCGTTTCCTCCTACGAGCAGTACTTC
CASSERASVSSYEQYF
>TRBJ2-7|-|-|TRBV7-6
TGTGCCAGCAGCTTAGGGGGCGACGAGCAGTACTTC
CASSLGGDEQYF
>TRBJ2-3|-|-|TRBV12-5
TGTGCTAGTGGGCACACAAGGGGGAGGGGTGGTACAGATACGCAGTATTTT
CASGHTRGRGGTDTQYF
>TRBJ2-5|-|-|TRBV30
TGTGCCTGGAGTGTAATGGGCCCGCTGGGGACCCAGTACTTC
CAWSVMGPLGTQYF
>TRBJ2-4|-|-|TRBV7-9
TGTGCCAGCAGCTTAGGGCCAGGGGAAGCCAAAAACATTCAGTACTTC
CASSLGPGEAKNIQYF
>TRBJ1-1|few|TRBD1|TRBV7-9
TGTGCCAGCAGTTCCCCAGGGGGGTCAGGGAGGTTGAGCACTGAAGCTTTCTTT
CASSSPGGSGRLSTEAFF
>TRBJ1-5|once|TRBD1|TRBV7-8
TGTGCCAGCGGGACAGGCTATAGCAATCAGCCCCAGCATTTT
CASGTGYSNQPQHF